Shown below are 3 T cell receptor beta chains from a single sample sequenced in a study of blood T cell repertoires in COVID-19. Measured with immunoSEQ multiplex PCR; TCRdb has only the in-frame clones, and not every one. This table has roughly 250,000 clones, 80% to 90% appearing once. The sample consisted of PBMCs or T cells enriched from blood (not recorded which). The receptors were sampled from a woman in her twenties or thirties who had recovered from COVID-19.

This clone was counted at least ten times. The V and J genes are TRBV13 and TRBJ2-7, with D maybe TRBD1 (7 bases). Germline V CDR1 and CDR2: PRHDT, FYEKMQ (reference sequence). The CDR3 totals 15 residues. V shed 6 bases and J shed 0 bases, with 15 bases lying between them. DNA of the CDR3: TGTGCCAGCAGGCAACAGGGGAGGCCCTCCTACGAGCAGTACTTC. Translation gives CASRQQGRPSYEQYF.

The chain uses TRBV10-3 and TRBJ1-5; D gene ambiguous. The CDR3 covers 13 residues. Germline V CDR1 and CDR2: ENHRY, SYGVKD. Trimming took 5 bases from V and 3 from J, leaving 8 bases between them. Here the CDR3 DNA reads TGTGCCATCAGTACCGGGGACAATCAGCCCCAGCATTTT. This translates into CAISTGDNQPQHF.

In DNA, the CDR3 is TGTGCCAGCAGGAGCGAGAGCTCCTACAATGAGCAGTTCTTC. It specifies CASRSESSYNEQFF. This chain joins TRBV2 and TRBJ2-1; D is ambiguous. V lost 6 bases, J lost 0 bases, and 9 bases lay in between. This CDR3 is built from 14 residues. Germline V gene sequence: CDR1 SNHLY, CDR2 FYNNEI.